The 30 T cell receptor beta chains listed next were all sequenced from one sample in a study of T-cell memory formation after mild COVID-19. TCRdb re-derived calls from the 5' RACE reads in MiXCR, one entry per CDR3 protein. The table has under 300,000 distinct CDR3 sequences, 9.4% seen once. Specimen: PBMCs or a T cell subset sorted from them (not recorded which). The receptors originated from a man aged 18 to 30 who had mild COVID-19 (a few samples of this study predate the infection). Cell type and time point are not known.

The rearrangement links TRBV5-1 to TRBJ2-2; D is perhaps TRBD1 (6 bases). The germline V and J ends were trimmed by 0 bases and 6 bases, with 9 bases remaining between them. The V gene's germline CDR1 is SGHRS and CDR2 YFSETQ. The CDR3 loop spans 14 amino acids. CDR3 residues: CASSLGRGAGELFF. CDR3 bases: TGCGCCAGCAGCTTGGGCAGGGGCGCCGGGGAGCTGTTTTTT.

This clonotype was seen repeatedly, ten times or more. This chain connects TRBV7-2 to TRBJ1-4; D possibly corresponds to TRBD1 (5 bases). Germline-derived CDR1 and CDR2 are SGHTA and FQGNSA. There are 13 residues in the CDR3. Trimming pared 8 bases from V and 0 bases from J, leaving 7 bases between. This CDR3 reads CASQTATNEKLFF. In DNA, the CDR3 is TGTGCCAGCCAGACAGCAACTAATGAAAAACTGTTTTTT.

This clonotype occurred a few times. The chain joins TRBV7-9 to TRBJ2-1; no clear D gene. Germline CDR1 and CDR2: SEHNR and FQNEAQ (reference sequence). V lost 0 bases, J lost 7 bases, and 4 bases lay in between. The CDR3 runs to 12 residues. The CDR3 DNA is TGTGCCAGCAGCTTAGCGCAAAATGAGCAGTTCTTC. Its translation is CASSLAQNEQFF. Full variable domain (outside the CDR3, taken from reference TRBV7-9 and TRBJ2-1): DTGVSQNPRHKITKRGQNVTFRCDPISEHNRLYWYRQTLGQGPEFLTYFQNEAQLEKSRLLSDRFSAERPKGSFSTLEIQRTEQGDSAMYLCASSLAQNEQFFGPGTRLTVL.

Only a few counts were recorded for this clonotype. One end of the junction is discordant with germline, which a read error may explain. J is TRBJ1-5 and V is TRBV7-7, with a weak D call TRBD1 (6 bases). The germline V gene has CDR1 SSHAT and CDR2 FNYEAQ (reference sequence). CDR3 length: 13 residues. DNA of the CDR3: TGTGCTAGCAGCCCCAGGGGAAGACAGCCCCAGCATTTT. It codes for CASSPRGRQPQHF.

A few counts support this clonotype. The chain combines TRBV7-2 with TRBJ2-2; D is uncertain. The CDR3 totals 16 residues. Between the trimmed V and J ends, which lost 6 bases and 3 bases, there was a span of 17 bases. From germline, CDR1 is SGHTA and CDR2 FQGNSA. CDR3 coding DNA: TGTGCCAGCAGACCAAAGTCCCTATCTGACACCGGGGAGCTGTTTTTT. The encoded protein is CASRPKSLSDTGELFF.

This clonotype occurred a few times. This sequence joins TRBV20-1 and TRBJ1-2, with TRBD1 as a possible D gene (5 bases). Germline V gene lookup returns CDR1 DFQATT and CDR2 SNEGSKA (reference sequence). The CDR3 runs to 12 residues. The germline V and J ends were trimmed by 1 base and 7 bases, with 10 bases remaining between them. The CDR3 loop reads CSARGGVSGYTF. Here the CDR3 DNA reads TGCAGTGCTAGAGGGGGGGTTTCTGGCTACACCTTC.

Only a few counts were recorded for this clonotype. The chain recombines TRBV12-3 or TRBV12-4 with TRBJ1-5; no reliable D call. Trimming took 4 bases from V and 3 from J, leaving 10 bases between them. The CDR3 has 14 amino acids. The CDR3 loop reads CASSSRRTNQPQHF. The CDR3 DNA follows: TGTGCCAGCAGTTCCCGTCGCACCAATCAGCCCCAGCATTTT.

The chain has TRBV3-1 and TRBJ2-3; D is ambiguous. V was shortened by 4 bases and J by 2 bases, with 7 bases between the two germline ends. CDR1 is LGHDT, CDR2 YNNKEL, per germline (reference sequence). The CDR3 runs to 13 residues. CDR3 coding DNA: TGTGCCAGCAGCCGGAGAGCCACAGATACGCAGTATTTT. As protein: CASSRRATDTQYF.

This clonotype was observed many times. The chain combines TRBV7-2 with TRBJ2-4; perhaps TRBD2 as D (6 bases). Germline V gives CDR1 SGHTA, CDR2 FQGNSA. The CDR3 totals 12 residues. V was pared by 2 bases and J by 7 bases, with 6 bases between. The CDR3 nucleotides read TGTGCCAGCAGCTTACGGGGGAACATTCAGTACTTC. Translated, it gives CASSLRGNIQYF.

There are a few counts of this clonotype. The chain recombines TRBV6-4 with TRBJ2-2, with 7 nucleotides matching TRBD1. V lost 6 bases, J lost 4 bases, and 8 bases stayed unmatched. This CDR3 comprises 15 residues. Germline CDR1 is MRHNA and CDR2 is SNTAGT. CDR3 protein: CASRPRQGGTGELFF. CDR3 bases: TGTGCCAGCAGACCAAGACAGGGCGGCACCGGGGAGCTGTTTTTT.

The chain carries TRBV5-6 and TRBJ2-2; D may match TRBD1 or TRBD2 (6 bases each). CDR3 size: 15 residues. Trimming shortened V by 3 bases and J by 6 bases, and 15 bases separated the two germline ends. Germline-derived CDR1 and CDR2 are SGHDT and YYEEEE. This CDR3 is CASSSRGLQAGELFF. In DNA, the CDR3 is TGTGCCAGCAGCTCCCGGGGGCTCCAGGCCGGGGAGCTGTTTTTT. The full variable domain, completed using reference TRBV5-6 and TRBJ2-2, is DAGVTQSPTHLIKTRGQQVTLRCSPKSGHDTVSWYQQALGQGPQFIFQYYEEEERQRGNFPDRFSGHQFPNYSSELNVNALLLGDSALYLCASSSRGLQAGELFFGEGSRLTVL.

The chain couples TRBV9 to TRBJ2-7, with 11 positions matching TRBD2. Trimming removed 3 bases from V and 0 bases from J; junction bases left unmatched: 5. Germline V gene lookup returns CDR1 SGDLS and CDR2 YYNGEE. This CDR3 has 16 residues. CDR3 DNA: TGTGCCAGCAGCGCAAGCGGACTAGCGGGCTCCTACGAGCAGTACTTC. Its translation is CASSASGLAGSYEQYF.

This clonotype came up a few times. The V call is TRBV4-2, the J call TRBJ2-3, with 8 bases identical to TRBD1. From germline, CDR1 is LGHNA and CDR2 YNFKEQ. The CDR3 contains 16 residues. The V gene end was trimmed by 4 bases and the J gene end by 1 base; junction bases not matched to a gene: 7. CDR3 nucleotides: TGTGCCAGCAGCCTCCAAACAGGGGGACGCACAGATACGCAGTATTTT. It encodes CASSLQTGGRTDTQYF.

This clonotype turned up a few times. The chain links TRBV29-1 to TRBJ1-3, with unresolved D. This CDR3 region has 13 residues. Germline-derived CDR1 and CDR2 are SQVTM and ANQGSEA. V lost 5 bases to trimming and J lost 1 base, with 9 bases between them. CDR3 nucleotide sequence: TGCAGCGTTAGATGGGGATCTGGAAACACCATATATTTT. Its translation: CSVRWGSGNTIYF.

The chain has TRBV9 and TRBJ2-3, with D unresolved. The CDR3 covers 15 residues. V was trimmed by 0 bases and J by 0 bases, leaving 8 bases between them. In germline, CDR1 is SGDLS, CDR2 YYNGEE. The CDR3 loop is CASSVAPPSTDTQYF. The DNA for the CDR3 is TGTGCCAGCAGCGTAGCCCCGCCGAGCACAGATACGCAGTATTTT. Variable domain in full (rest from reference TRBV9 and TRBJ2-3): DSGVTQTPKHLITATGQRVTLRCSPRSGDLSVYWYQQSLDQGLQFLIQYYNGEERAKGNILERFSAQQFPDLHSELNLSSLELGDSALYFCASSVAPPSTDTQYFGPGTRLTVL.

This clonotype was counted a few times. The chain links TRBV20-1 to TRBJ1-6, with D hard to call. Trimming left V 4 bases short and J 7 bases short, with 11 bases between. Germline CDR1 DFQATT, CDR2 SNEGSKA (reference sequence). This CDR3 comprises 13 residues. The CDR3 loop is CSATFEANSPLHF. CDR3 sequence (DNA): TGCAGTGCTACCTTCGAGGCGAATTCACCCCTCCACTTT.

The chain recombines TRBV27 with TRBJ2-2; D is perhaps TRBD2 (5 bases). The V end lost 4 bases, the J end lost 3 bases, and 9 bases lay between the germline ends. This CDR3 spans 14 amino acids. CDR1 is MNHEY and CDR2 is SMNVEV in the germline V gene (reference sequence). DNA of the CDR3: TGTGCCAGCAGTTCGGGGTTGTACACCGGGGAGCTGTTTTTT. This encodes CASSSGLYTGELFF.

The chain couples TRBV18 to TRBJ1-4; TRBD1 matches at 8 bases. The CDR3 is made up of 15 amino acids. CDR1 and CDR2 from the germline V gene are KGHSH and LQKENI. With V trimmed by 4 bases and J by 8 bases, 9 bases remained unmatched. CDR3 nucleotides: TGTGCCAGCTCACTGATGGGGCAGGGGGCCGAAAAACTGTTTTTT. The encoded protein is CASSLMGQGAEKLFF. Combining the CDR3 with reference TRBV18 and TRBJ1-4 gives the whole variable domain NAGVMQNPRHLVRRRGQEARLRCSPMKGHSHVYWYRQLPEEGLKFMVYLQKENIIDESGMPKERFSAEFPKEGPSILRIQQVVRGDSAAYFCASSLMGQGAEKLFFGSGTQLSVL.

The chain links TRBV7-2 to TRBJ1-2; possible D gene TRBD1, 5 bases. Germline CDR1 is SGHTA and CDR2 is FQGNSA. Deletions cut 3 bases from V and 4 bases from J, with 15 bases between. This CDR3 region has 15 residues. The CDR3 spells CASSFTGTWAYGYTF. In DNA, the CDR3 is TGTGCCAGCAGCTTCACCGGGACTTGGGCCTATGGCTACACCTTC.

This clonotype has more than one count but fewer than ten. V and J are TRBV6-2 or TRBV6-3 and TRBJ2-7; D could derive from TRBD1 or TRBD2 (5 bases each). Trimming stripped 2 bases from V and 12 bases from J, with 14 bases between. Germline V gene sequence: CDR1 MNHEY, CDR2 SVGEGT. The CDR3 sequence is 12 residues long. The CDR3 DNA sequence: TGTGCCAGCAGTTACCCCTCTCCGGGGCGGTACTTC. Protein product: CASSYPSPGRYF.

This clonotype was seen a few times. The chain couples TRBV18 to TRBJ1-2; D may be TRBD1 (5 bases). Germline CDR1 KGHSH, CDR2 LQKENI. The CDR3 totals 14 residues. V dropped 0 bases and J dropped 2 bases, with 7 bases sitting between them. The CDR3 protein is CASSPPRQNYGYTF. The DNA for the CDR3 is TGTGCCAGCTCACCACCCAGACAGAACTATGGCTACACCTTC.

This clonotype appeared many times. The J gene is TRBJ1-6, the V gene TRBV12-3 or TRBV12-4, with D unresolved. Trimming took off 2 bases at V and 5 bases at J, with 1 base between the two ends. There are 12 residues in the CDR3. CDR3 sequence (DNA): TGTGCCAGCAGTTTACATAATTCACCCCTCCACTTT. Its protein is CASSLHNSPLHF.

The gene calls are TRBV2 and TRBJ2-7; tentatively, D is TRBD1 (7 bases). The CDR3 runs 14 residues. V shed 4 bases and J shed 5 bases, with 15 bases lying between them. CDR1 SNHLY and CDR2 FYNNEI come from the germline V gene. DNA for the CDR3: TGTGCCAGCAGTGGCAGGGGGGCTGGGGACGAGCAGTACGTC. Its translation: CASSGRGAGDEQYV.

This clonotype was observed a few times. The chain links TRBV6-5 to TRBJ1-1, with D tentatively TRBD1 (5 bases). The CDR3 covers 14 residues. Germline V lookup: CDR1 MNHEY, CDR2 SVGAGI. Trimming removed 5 bases at V and 5 bases at J, with 15 bases between. The CDR3 DNA reads as TGTGCCAGCAGTCCGACAAGGGGTTTTACTGAAGCTTTCTTT. It yields the protein CASSPTRGFTEAFF.

The chain joins TRBV18 to TRBJ2-7, with D unclear. Trimming removed 2 bases from V and 6 bases from J, with 11 bases in between. The CDR3 has 13 residues. CDR1 is KGHSH, CDR2 LQKENI, per germline. This CDR3 reads CASSPTASREQYV. CDR3 nucleotides: TGTGCCAGCTCACCAACCGCATCTCGCGAGCAGTACGTC.

In this sample, this clonotype turned up many times. The V and J genes are TRBV25-1 and TRBJ2-1, with a weak D call TRBD1 (7 bases). V was pared by 3 bases and J by 8 bases, with 14 bases between. CDR1 MGHDK and CDR2 SYGVNS come from the germline V gene. The CDR3 sequence is 14 residues long. The CDR3 here is CASSDQGGGDEQFF. In nucleotides, the CDR3 is TGTGCCAGCAGTGACCAAGGAGGGGGCGATGAGCAGTTCTTC.

This rearrangement joins TRBV4-2 to TRBJ2-5; D is unclear. This CDR3 contains 13 residues. V was clipped by 0 bases and J by 0 bases, with 2 bases between them. Germline-derived CDR1 and CDR2 are LGHNA and YNFKEQ. The CDR3 protein is CASSQDHQETQYF. The DNA of the CDR3 is TGTGCCAGCAGCCAAGACCACCAAGAGACCCAGTACTTC.

This clonotype showed up many times. The chain joins TRBV5-1 to TRBJ1-6; D may be TRBD1 (5 bases). Germline CDR1 is SGHRS and CDR2 is YFSETQ. V gave up 3 bases and J gave up 8 bases, with 15 bases separating them. CDR3 length: 15 amino acids. The CDR3 region has the DNA TGCGCCAGCAGCTCAACCCACGGCAGGGATTCACCCCTCCACTTT. This gives the protein CASSSTHGRDSPLHF. The whole variable domain, filled in from reference TRBV5-1 and TRBJ1-6, reads KAGVTQTPRYLIKTRGQQVTLSCSPISGHRSVSWYQQTPGQGLQFLFEYFSETQRNKGNFPGRFSGRQFSNSRSEMNVSTLELGDSALYLCASSSTHGRDSPLHFGNGTRLTVT.

A few counts support this clonotype. V and J are TRBV12-3 or TRBV12-4 and TRBJ1-5; D unresolved. CDR3 length: 13 amino acids. CDR3 nucleotides: TGTGCTAGCGAGCAGAATAGCAATCAGCCCCAGCATTTT. Residues: CASEQNSNQPQHF.

This chain uses TRBV18 with TRBJ2-7; the match to TRBD1 covers 10 bases. CDR3 length: 16 amino acids. V lost 6 bases and J lost 6; bases outside the gene matches: 14. Germline V gives CDR1 KGHSH, CDR2 LQKENI. The CDR3 region has the DNA TGTGCCAGCTCCCCTACATCCCCCGGGACAGGGGTCGAGCAGTACGTC. Translating gives CASSPTSPGTGVEQYV.